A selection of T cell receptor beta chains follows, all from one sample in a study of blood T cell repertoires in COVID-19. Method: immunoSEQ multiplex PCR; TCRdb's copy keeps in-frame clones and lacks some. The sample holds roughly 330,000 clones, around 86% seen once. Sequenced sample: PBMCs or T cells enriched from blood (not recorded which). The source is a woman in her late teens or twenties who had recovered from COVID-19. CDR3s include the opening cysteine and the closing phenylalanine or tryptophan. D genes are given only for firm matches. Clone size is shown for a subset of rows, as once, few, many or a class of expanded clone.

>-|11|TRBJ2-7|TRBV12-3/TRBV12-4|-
TGTGCCAGCAGTTTCTCGGCAGGGTTACACTTC
CASSFSAGLHF
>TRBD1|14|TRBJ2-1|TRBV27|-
TGTGCCAGCAGTTTCGGACAGGGATACAATGAGCAGTTCTTC
CASSFGQGYNEQFF
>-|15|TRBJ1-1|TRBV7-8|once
TGTGCCAGCAGCTTAGTGCCGGGGAGTAGAACTGAAGCTTTCTTT
CASSLVPGSRTEAFF
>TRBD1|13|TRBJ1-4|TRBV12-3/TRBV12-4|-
TGTGCCAGCGCGGACAGGGGGCTGTCAAAACTGTTTTTT
CASADRGLSKLFF
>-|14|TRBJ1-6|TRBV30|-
TGTGCCTGGAGTTCAGAGTCGGAGAATTCACCCCTCCACTTT
CAWSSESENSPLHF
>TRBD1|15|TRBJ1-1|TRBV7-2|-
TGTGCCAGCAGCTTAAACACAGGGGGCGTCACTGAAGCTTTCTTT
CASSLNTGGVTEAFF
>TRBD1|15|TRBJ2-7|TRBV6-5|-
TGTGCCAGCAGTACCGGGACGGGACAGGGATATGAGCAGTACTTC
CASSTGTGQGYEQYF
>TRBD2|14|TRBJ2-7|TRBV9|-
TGTGCCAGCACCCCGGGACTAGCGGGTTACGAGCAGTACTTC
CASTPGLAGYEQYF
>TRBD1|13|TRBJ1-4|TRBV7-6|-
TGTGCCAGCAGCTTCGGGACAGGGGAAAAACTGTTTTTT
CASSFGTGEKLFF
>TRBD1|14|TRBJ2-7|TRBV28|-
TGTGCCAGCAGTTTATGGGACAGGGTCCACGAGCAGTACTTC
CASSLWDRVHEQYF
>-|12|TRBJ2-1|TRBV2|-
TGTGCCAGCTGCAGTAGCGGTCCTGAGCAGTTCTTC
CASCSSGPEQFF
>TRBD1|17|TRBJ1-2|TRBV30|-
TGTGCCTGGAGTACCCACCAACAGGGGGCGCTCGGCTATGGCTACACCTTC
CAWSTHQQGALGYGYTF
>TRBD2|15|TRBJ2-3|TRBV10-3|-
TGTGCCATCACGAACAGGTTAGCGGGGTCAGATACGCAGTATTTT
CAITNRLAGSDTQYF
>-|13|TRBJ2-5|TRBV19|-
TGTGCCAGTAGTATCCGACAGCAAGAGACCCAGTACTTC
CASSIRQQETQYF
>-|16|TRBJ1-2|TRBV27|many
TGTGCCAGTCGAGGACCTATACAGGGATATAACTATGGCTACACCTTC
CASRGPIQGYNYGYTF
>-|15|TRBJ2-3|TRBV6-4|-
TGTGCCAGCAGAGCGGACAGATCTAGCACAGATACGCAGTATTTT
CASRADRSSTDTQYF
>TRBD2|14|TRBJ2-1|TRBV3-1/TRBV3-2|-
TGTGCCAGCAGCCAGGGACTAGCGGCAAATGAGCAGTTCTTC
CASSQGLAANEQFF
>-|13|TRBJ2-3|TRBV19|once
TGTGCCAGTAGTCCACAGGGCTCAGATACGCAGTATTTT
CASSPQGSDTQYF
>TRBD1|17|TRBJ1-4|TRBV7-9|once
TGTGCCAGCAGCCCCAACTTCCGGACAGGGGTAAATGAAAAACTGTTTTTT
CASSPNFRTGVNEKLFF
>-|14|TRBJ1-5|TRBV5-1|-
TGCGCCAGCAGCTTGGGGGAGATCAATCAGCCCCAGCATTTT
CASSLGEINQPQHF
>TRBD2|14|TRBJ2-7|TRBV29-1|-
TGCAGCGTGGACGTAGCGGGGGGCTCCTACGAGCAGTACTTC
CSVDVAGGSYEQYF
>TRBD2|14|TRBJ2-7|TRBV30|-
TGTGCCTGGAGTGCGTCTAGCGGGAGAAGCGAGCAGTACTTC
CAWSASSGRSEQYF
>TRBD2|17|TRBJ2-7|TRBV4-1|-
TGCGCCAGCAGCCCTCCTCAGGGGCTAGCGGGAGTCTACGAGCAGTACTTC
CASSPPQGLAGVYEQYF
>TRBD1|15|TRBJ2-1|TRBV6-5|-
TGTGCCAGCAGCCGAGACAGGGACAGGGCGGGTGAGCAGTTCTTC
CASSRDRDRAGEQFF
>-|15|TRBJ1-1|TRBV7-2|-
TGTGCCAGCAGCTTATCCTCGGGATTGTACACTGAAGCTTTCTTT
CASSLSSGLYTEAFF
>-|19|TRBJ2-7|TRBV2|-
TGTGCCAGCAGTGAAGGTGTCTCTGTTTTATGGGAGATCGCGTACGAGCAGTACTTC
CASSEGVSVLWEIAYEQYF
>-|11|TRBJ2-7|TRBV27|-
TGTGCCAGCAGCTCCCGGTACGAGCAGTACTTC
CASSSRYEQYF
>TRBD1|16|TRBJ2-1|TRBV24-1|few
TGTGCCACCAGTGATTTGGGACAGGGGACTGTGTATGAGCAGTTCTTC
CATSDLGQGTVYEQFF
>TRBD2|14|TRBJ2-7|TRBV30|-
TGTGCCTGGAATAAGCGGGGGGGGACCTACGAGCAGTACTTC
CAWNKRGGTYEQYF
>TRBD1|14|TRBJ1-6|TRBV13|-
TGTGCCAGCAGCACCCGGACAGGGGATTCACCCCTCCACTTT
CASSTRTGDSPLHF
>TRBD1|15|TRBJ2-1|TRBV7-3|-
TGTGCCAGCAGCTTAGACAGGGCTACTGTGGCTGAGCAGTTCTTC
CASSLDRATVAEQFF
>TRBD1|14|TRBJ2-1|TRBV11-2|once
TGTGCCAGCAGCTTCCGAGGGACAGGCAATGAGCAGTTCTTC
CASSFRGTGNEQFF
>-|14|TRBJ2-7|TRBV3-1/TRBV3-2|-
TGTGCCAGCAGTCCCTTTTGGCCAGGGAACGAGCAGTACTTC
CASSPFWPGNEQYF
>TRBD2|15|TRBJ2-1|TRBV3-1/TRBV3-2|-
TGTGCCAGCAGCCAAGAAGCCCACGGGGGGGATGAGCAGTTCTTC
CASSQEAHGGDEQFF
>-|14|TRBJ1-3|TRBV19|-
TGTGCCAGTAGTATATCAGGCTCTGGAAACACCATATATTTT
CASSISGSGNTIYF
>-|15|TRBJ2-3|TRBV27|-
TGTGCCAGCAGTTTAGCTCCCGGTAGCACAGATACGCAGTATTTT
CASSLAPGSTDTQYF
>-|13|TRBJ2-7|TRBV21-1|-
TGTGCCAGCAGCAGGCCAGGGGGCGACGAGCAGTACTTC
CASSRPGGDEQYF
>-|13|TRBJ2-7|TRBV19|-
TGTGCCAGTAGTCCGACAGGATCCTACGAGCAGTACTTC
CASSPTGSYEQYF
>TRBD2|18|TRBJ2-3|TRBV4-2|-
TGTGCCAGCAGCCAAGAGCCCCGGTTTAGCGGGATCACAGATACGCAGTATTTT
CASSQEPRFSGITDTQYF
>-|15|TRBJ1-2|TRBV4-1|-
TGCGCCAGCAGCCCACTTGGGGGGAAAGGCTATGGCTACACCTTC
CASSPLGGKGYGYTF
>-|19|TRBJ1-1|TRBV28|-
TGTGCCAGCAGATTGCTGGCGGGGGACGGAGGTGGGTTGAACACTGAAGCTTTCTTT
CASRLLAGDGGGLNTEAFF
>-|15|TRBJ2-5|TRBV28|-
TGTGCCAGCAGCCGCGGAGGGGGAGGGAGGCGGACCCAGTACTTC
CASSRGGGGRRTQYF
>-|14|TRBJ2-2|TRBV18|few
TGTGCCAGCTCACCGACAGGGAACACCGGGGAGCTGTTTTTT
CASSPTGNTGELFF
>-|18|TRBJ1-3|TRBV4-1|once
TGCGCCAGCAGCCAAGAAGGAATCAGGGGAACCTCTGGAAACACCATATATTTT
CASSQEGIRGTSGNTIYF
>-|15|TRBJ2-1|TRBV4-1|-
TGCGCCAGCAGCCCCAGCGAGGAGGTTCTCGATGAGCAGTTCTTC
CASSPSEEVLDEQFF
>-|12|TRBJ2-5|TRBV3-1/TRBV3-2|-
TGTGCCAGCAGCCAACCCGCAGGGACCCAGTACTTC
CASSQPAGTQYF